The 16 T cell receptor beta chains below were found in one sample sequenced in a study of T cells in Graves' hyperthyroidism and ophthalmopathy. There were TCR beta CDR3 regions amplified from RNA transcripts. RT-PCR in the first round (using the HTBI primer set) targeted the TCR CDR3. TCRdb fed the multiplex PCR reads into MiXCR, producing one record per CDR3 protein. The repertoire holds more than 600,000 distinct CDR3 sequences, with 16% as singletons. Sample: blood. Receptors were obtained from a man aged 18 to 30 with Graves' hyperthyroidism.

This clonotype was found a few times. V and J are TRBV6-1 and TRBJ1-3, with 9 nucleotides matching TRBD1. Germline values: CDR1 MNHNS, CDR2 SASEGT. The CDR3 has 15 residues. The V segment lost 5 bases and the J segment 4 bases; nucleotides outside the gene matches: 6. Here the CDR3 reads CASSNRGREGNTIYF. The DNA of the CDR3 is TGTGCCAGCAGTAACAGGGGGCGAGAAGGAAACACCATATATTTT.

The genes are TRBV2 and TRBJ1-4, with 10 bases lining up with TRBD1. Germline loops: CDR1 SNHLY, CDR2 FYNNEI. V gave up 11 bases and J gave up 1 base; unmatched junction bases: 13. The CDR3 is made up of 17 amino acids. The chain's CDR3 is CASQGDRGKRTNEKLFF. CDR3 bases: TGTGCCTCCCAGGGGGACAGGGGCAAGAGAACTAATGAAAAACTGTTTTTT.

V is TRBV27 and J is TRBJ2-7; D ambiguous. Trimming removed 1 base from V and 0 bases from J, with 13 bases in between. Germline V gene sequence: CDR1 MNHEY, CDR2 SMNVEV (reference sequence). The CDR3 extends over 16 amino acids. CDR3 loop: CASSLYNSLISYEQYF. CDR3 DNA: TGTGCCAGCAGTTTATATAACAGCCTAATCTCCTACGAGCAGTACTTC.

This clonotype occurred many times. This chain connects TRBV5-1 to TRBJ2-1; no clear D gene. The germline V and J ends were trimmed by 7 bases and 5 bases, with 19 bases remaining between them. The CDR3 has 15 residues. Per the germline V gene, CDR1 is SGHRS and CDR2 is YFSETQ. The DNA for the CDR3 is TGCGCCAGCGCGGTTGCTCCCAGAGTCGACAATGAGCAGTTCTTC. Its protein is CASAVAPRVDNEQFF. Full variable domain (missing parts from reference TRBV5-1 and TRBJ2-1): KAGVTQTPRYLIKTRGQQVTLSCSPISGHRSVSWYQQTPGQGLQFLFEYFSETQRNKGNFPGRFSGRQFSNSRSEMNVSTLELGDSALYLCASAVAPRVDNEQFFGPGTRLTVL.

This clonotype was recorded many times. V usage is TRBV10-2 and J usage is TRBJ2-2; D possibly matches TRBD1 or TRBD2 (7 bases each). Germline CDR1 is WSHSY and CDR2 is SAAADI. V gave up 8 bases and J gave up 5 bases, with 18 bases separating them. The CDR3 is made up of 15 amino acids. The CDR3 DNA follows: TGCGCCAGCGGGGATCACAGGGGAGGGACCGGGGAGCTGTTTTTT. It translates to CASGDHRGGTGELFF.

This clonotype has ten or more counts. For the CDR3, the DNA is TGTGCGGGGGGGCTATACTACAATGAGCAGTTCTTC. Translating gives CAGGLYYNEQFF. The chain uses TRBV7-9 and TRBJ2-1; D might be TRBD2 (7 bases). The CDR3 is 12 residues long. CDR1 and CDR2 from the germline V gene are SEHNR and FQNEAQ (reference sequence). Full variable domain (outside the CDR3, taken from reference TRBV7-9 and TRBJ2-1): DTGVSQNPRHKITKRGQNVTFRCDPISEHNRLYWYRQTLGQGPEFLTYFQNEAQLEKSRLLSDRFSAERPKGSFSTLEIQRTEQGDSAMYLCAGGLYYNEQFFGPGTRLTVL.

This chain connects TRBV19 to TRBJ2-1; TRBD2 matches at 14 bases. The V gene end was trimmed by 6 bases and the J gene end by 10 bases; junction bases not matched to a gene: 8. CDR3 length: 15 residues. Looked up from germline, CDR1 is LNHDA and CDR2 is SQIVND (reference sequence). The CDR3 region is CASRAGTSGSQEQFF. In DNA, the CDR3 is TGTGCCAGTAGGGCGGGGACTAGCGGGAGTCAGGAGCAGTTCTTC. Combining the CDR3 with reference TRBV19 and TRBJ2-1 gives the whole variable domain DGGITQSPKYLFRKEGQNVTLSCEQNLNHDAMYWYRQDPGQGLRLIYYSQIVNDFQKGDIAEGYSVSREKKESFPLTVTSAQKNPTAFYLCASRAGTSGSQEQFFGPGTRLTVL.

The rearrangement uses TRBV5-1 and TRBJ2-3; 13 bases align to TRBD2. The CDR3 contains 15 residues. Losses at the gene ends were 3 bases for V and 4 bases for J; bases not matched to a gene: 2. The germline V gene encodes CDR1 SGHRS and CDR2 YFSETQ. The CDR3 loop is CASSWTSGRPDTQYF. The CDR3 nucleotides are TGCGCCAGCAGCTGGACTAGCGGGAGACCAGATACGCAGTATTTT.

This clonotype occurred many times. As DNA, the CDR3 is TGTGCCAGCAGCGCCAGCTCCGTCTCCTACGAGCAGTACTTC. It codes for CASSASSVSYEQYF. The V gene is TRBV3-1, the J gene TRBJ2-7; D call uncertain. Germline assignment: CDR1 LGHDT and CDR2 YNNKEL (reference sequence). The ends were cut back, 5 bases at V and 0 bases at J, with 11 bases in the middle. CDR3 length equals 14 residues.

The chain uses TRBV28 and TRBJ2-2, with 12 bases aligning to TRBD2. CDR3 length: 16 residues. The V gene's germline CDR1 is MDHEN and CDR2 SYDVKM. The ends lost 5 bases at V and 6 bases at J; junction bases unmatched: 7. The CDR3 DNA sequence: TGTGCCAGCAGTCCACTGACTAGCGGGAGACCCGGGGAGCTGTTTTTT. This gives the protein CASSPLTSGRPGELFF.

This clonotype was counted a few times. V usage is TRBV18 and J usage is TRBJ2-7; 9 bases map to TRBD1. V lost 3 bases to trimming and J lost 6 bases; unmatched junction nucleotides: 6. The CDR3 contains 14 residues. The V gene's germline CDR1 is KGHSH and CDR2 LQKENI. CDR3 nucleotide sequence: TGTGCCAGCTCACCTTCGGGACAGGGTGGCGAGCAGTACTTC. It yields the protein CASSPSGQGGEQYF.

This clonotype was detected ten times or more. The CDR3: CASSGTGPIQYF. In nucleotides, the CDR3 is TGTGCCAGCAGCGGGACAGGTCCCATTCAGTACTTC. V is TRBV12-3 or TRBV12-4 and J is TRBJ2-4; 8 nucleotides line up with TRBD1. The CDR3 has 12 amino acids. J lost 9 bases, V lost 6 bases, and 4 bases had no gene match.

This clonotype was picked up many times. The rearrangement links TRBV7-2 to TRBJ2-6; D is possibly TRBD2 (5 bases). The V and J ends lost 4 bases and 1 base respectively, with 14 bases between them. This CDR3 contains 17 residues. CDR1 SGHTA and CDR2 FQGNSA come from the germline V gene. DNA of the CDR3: TGTGCCAGCAGCTCCCACACTGGCGGGTCTGGGGCCAACGTCCTGACTTTC. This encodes CASSSHTGGSGANVLTF.

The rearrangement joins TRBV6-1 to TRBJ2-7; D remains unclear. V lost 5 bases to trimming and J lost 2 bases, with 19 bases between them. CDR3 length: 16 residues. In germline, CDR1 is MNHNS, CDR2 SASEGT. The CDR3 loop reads CASSFQLGDLPYEQYF. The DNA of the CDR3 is TGTGCCAGCAGTTTTCAACTCGGCGACCTACCCTACGAGCAGTACTTC.

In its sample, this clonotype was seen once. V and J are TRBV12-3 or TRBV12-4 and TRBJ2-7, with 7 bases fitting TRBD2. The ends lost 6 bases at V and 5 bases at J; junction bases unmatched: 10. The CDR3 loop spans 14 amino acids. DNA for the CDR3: TGTGCCAGCAGAGACTCGGGGGGTGTGGACGAGCAGTACTTC. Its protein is CASRDSGGVDEQYF.

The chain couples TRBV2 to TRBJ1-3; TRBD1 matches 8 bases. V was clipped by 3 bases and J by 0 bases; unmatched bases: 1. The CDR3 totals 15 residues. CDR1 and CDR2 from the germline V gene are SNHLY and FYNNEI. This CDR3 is CASSDRGPSGNTIYF. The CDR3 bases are TGTGCCAGCAGTGACAGGGGGCCCTCTGGAAACACCATATATTTT. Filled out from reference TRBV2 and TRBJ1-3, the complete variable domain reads EPEVTQTPSHQVTQMGQEVILRCVPISNHLYFYWYRQILGQKVEFLVSFYNNEISEKSEIFDDQFSVERPDGSNFTLKIRSTKLEDSAMYFCASSDRGPSGNTIYFGEGSWLTVV.